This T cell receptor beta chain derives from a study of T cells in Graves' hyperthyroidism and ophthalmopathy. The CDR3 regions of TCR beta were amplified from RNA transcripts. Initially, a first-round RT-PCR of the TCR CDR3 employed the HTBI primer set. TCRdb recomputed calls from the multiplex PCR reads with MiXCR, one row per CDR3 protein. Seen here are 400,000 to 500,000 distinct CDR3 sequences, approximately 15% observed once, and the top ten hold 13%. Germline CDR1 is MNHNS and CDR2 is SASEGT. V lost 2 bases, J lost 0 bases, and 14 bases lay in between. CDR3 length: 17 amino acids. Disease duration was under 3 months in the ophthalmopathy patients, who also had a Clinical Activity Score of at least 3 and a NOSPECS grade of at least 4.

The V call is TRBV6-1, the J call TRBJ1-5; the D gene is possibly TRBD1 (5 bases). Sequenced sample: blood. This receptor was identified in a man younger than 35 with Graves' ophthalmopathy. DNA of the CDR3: TGTGCCAGCAGTGAAATCTGGAGGGGTAATAGCAATCAGCCCCAGCATTTT. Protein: CASSEIWRGNSNQPQHF.